This is a list of T cell receptor beta chains from one sample in a study of CD8 T cells in ankylosing spondylitis. Using its own MiXCR run on the 5' RACE reads, TCRdb lists one record per CDR3 protein. This table has roughly 370,000 distinct CDR3 sequences, under 25% appearing once. The specimen was blood, either unsorted or a sorted T cell fraction (not recorded which). All receptors come from a male donor with ankylosing spondylitis. The CDR3 runs from the conserved cysteine through the conserved F or W. The order of the fields is V gene, J gene, D gene, clone size, CDR3 DNA, CDR3 protein. The D gene is left open where the match is weak. Clone size appears in some rows only: once, few, many, or a class for an expanded clone.

v_gene: TRBV11-2; j_gene: TRBJ2-2; d_gene: NA; abundance: NA; CDR3nt: TGTGCCAGCAGCTCCACCCCGTTCGGGGAGCTGTTTTTT; CDR3aa: CASSSTPFGELFF
v_gene: TRBV10-3; j_gene: TRBJ2-5; d_gene: TRBD1; abundance: NA; CDR3nt: TGTGCCATCAGTGAGAGGACAGGGCGGGAGACCCAGTACTTC; CDR3aa: CAISERTGRETQYF
v_gene: TRBV12-3/TRBV12-4; j_gene: TRBJ2-3; d_gene: NA; abundance: few; CDR3nt: TGTGCCAGCACCCTTTTAGCAGATACGCAGTATTTT; CDR3aa: CASTLLADTQYF
v_gene: TRBV2; j_gene: TRBJ2-1; d_gene: TRBD2; abundance: few; CDR3nt: TGTGCCAGCAGTGAAAGCCGGGAGGCTGGAAGTGAGCAGTTCTTC; CDR3aa: CASSESREAGSEQFF
v_gene: TRBV4-1; j_gene: TRBJ2-5; d_gene: TRBD1; abundance: NA; CDR3nt: TGCGCCAGCAGCCCGAGCCGGACCGGGACAGGGAAGGGAGAGACCCAGTACTTC; CDR3aa: CASSPSRTGTGKGETQYF
v_gene: TRBV12-3/TRBV12-4; j_gene: TRBJ1-3; d_gene: NA; abundance: NA; CDR3nt: TGTGCCAGCAGTTTAGTTCGACAAATCTCTGGAAACACCATATATTTT; CDR3aa: CASSLVRQISGNTIYF
v_gene: TRBV27; j_gene: TRBJ1-6; d_gene: NA; abundance: few; CDR3nt: TGTGCCAGCAGTTTACTACAGGGTGTCTCACCCCTCCACTTT; CDR3aa: CASSLLQGVSPLHF
v_gene: TRBV12-3/TRBV12-4; j_gene: TRBJ1-5; d_gene: NA; abundance: few; CDR3nt: TGTGCCAGCACCCGGTCCCATAGCAATCAGCCCCAGCATTTT; CDR3aa: CASTRSHSNQPQHF
v_gene: TRBV5-6; j_gene: TRBJ2-2; d_gene: TRBD1; abundance: once; CDR3nt: TGTGCCAGCGGCCTAGACAGGGTGGCCACCGGGGAGCTGTTTTTT; CDR3aa: CASGLDRVATGELFF
v_gene: TRBV28; j_gene: TRBJ1-2; d_gene: NA; abundance: NA; CDR3nt: TGTGCCAGCAGGGAAGGGAACTATGGCTACACCTTC; CDR3aa: CASREGNYGYTF
v_gene: TRBV20-1; j_gene: TRBJ1-4; d_gene: NA; abundance: few; CDR3nt: TGCAGTGCTAGAGATGGGGGCAGACTTTCAACTAATGAAAAACTGTTTTTT; CDR3aa: CSARDGGRLSTNEKLFF
v_gene: TRBV7-8; j_gene: TRBJ1-3; d_gene: NA; abundance: once; CDR3nt: TGTGCCAGCAGCTTAGCGCTGGGGAAGGGGGGCACCATATATTTT; CDR3aa: CASSLALGKGGTIYF
v_gene: TRBV5-6; j_gene: TRBJ2-1; d_gene: TRBD2; abundance: few; CDR3nt: TGTGCCAGCAGCTTGGCGGGGGGTGTCTCCTACAATGAGCAGTTCTTC; CDR3aa: CASSLAGGVSYNEQFF
v_gene: TRBV12-3/TRBV12-4; j_gene: TRBJ2-2; d_gene: TRBD1; abundance: few; CDR3nt: TGTGCCAGCGGGGGACAGGGAGGCACCGGGGAGCTGTTTTTT; CDR3aa: CASGGQGGTGELFF
v_gene: TRBV5-1; j_gene: TRBJ2-2; d_gene: NA; abundance: few; CDR3nt: TGCGCCAGCAGCTTGATGCCGGGACAGAACACCGGGGAGCTGTTTTTT; CDR3aa: CASSLMPGQNTGELFF
v_gene: TRBV29-1; j_gene: TRBJ2-7; d_gene: NA; abundance: NA; CDR3nt: TGCAGCGTCGGAAGGAAAGGGTCCTACGAGCAGTACTTC; CDR3aa: CSVGRKGSYEQYF
v_gene: TRBV4-2; j_gene: TRBJ1-1; d_gene: NA; abundance: NA; CDR3nt: TGTGCCAGCAGCCAAGCCCGGTGGAACACTGAAGCTTTCTTT; CDR3aa: CASSQARWNTEAFF
v_gene: TRBV7-3; j_gene: TRBJ2-1; d_gene: NA; abundance: many; CDR3nt: TGTGCCAGCAGCCTCAGGAGGAGCTCCTACAATGAGCAGTTCTTC; CDR3aa: CASSLRRSSYNEQFF